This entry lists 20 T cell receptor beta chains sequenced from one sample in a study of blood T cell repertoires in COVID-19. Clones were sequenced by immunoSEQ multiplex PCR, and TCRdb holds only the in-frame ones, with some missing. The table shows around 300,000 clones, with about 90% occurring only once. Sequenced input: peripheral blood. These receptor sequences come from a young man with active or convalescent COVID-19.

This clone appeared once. This CDR3 reads CASRTQAGGIGELFF. The DNA of the CDR3 is TGTGCCAGCAGAACCCAAGCGGGAGGAATCGGGGAGCTGTTTTTT. V gene TRBV6-5 combines with J gene TRBJ2-2; 9 bases agree with TRBD2. Germline-derived CDR1 and CDR2 are MNHEY and SVGAGI. After removal of 6 bases from V and 7 bases from J, the junction contained 9 bases not matched to a gene. CDR3 length equals 15 residues.

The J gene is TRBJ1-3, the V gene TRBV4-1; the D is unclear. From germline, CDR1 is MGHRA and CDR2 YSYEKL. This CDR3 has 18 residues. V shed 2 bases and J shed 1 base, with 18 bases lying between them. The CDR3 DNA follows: TGCGCCAGCAGCCAACCTACCTCGTCGGGAGTGTCTGGAAACACCATATATTTT. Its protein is CASSQPTSSGVSGNTIYF.

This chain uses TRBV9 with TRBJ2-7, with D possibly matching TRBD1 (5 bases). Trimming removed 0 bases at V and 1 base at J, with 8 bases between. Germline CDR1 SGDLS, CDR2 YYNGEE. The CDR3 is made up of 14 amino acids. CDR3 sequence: CASSVDAGSYEQYF. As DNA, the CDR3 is TGTGCCAGCAGCGTAGATGCAGGGTCCTACGAGCAGTACTTC.

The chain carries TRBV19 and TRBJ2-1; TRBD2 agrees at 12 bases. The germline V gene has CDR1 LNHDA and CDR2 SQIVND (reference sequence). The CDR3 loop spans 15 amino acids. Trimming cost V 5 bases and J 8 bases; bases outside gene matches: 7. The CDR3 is CASSRLAGGSYEQFF. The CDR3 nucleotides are TGTGCCAGTAGTCGCCTAGCGGGAGGGTCCTATGAGCAGTTCTTC.

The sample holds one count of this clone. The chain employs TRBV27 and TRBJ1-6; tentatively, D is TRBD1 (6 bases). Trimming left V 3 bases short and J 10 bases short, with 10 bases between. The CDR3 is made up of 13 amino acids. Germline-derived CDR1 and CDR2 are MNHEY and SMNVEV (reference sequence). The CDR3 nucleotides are TGTGCCAGCAGTTTGGCAGGGGTATCACCCCTCCACTTT. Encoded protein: CASSLAGVSPLHF.

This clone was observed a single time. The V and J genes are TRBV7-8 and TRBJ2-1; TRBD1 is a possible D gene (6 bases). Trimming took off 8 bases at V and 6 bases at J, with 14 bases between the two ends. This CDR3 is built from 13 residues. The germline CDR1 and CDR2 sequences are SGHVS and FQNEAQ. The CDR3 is CASFRGRGNEQFF. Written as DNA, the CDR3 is TGTGCCAGCTTCAGGGGACGCGGCAATGAGCAGTTCTTC.

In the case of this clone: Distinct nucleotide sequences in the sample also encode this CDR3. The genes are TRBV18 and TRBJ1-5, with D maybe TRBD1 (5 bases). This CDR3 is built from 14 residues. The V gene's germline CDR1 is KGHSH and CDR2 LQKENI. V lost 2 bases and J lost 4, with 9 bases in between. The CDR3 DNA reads TGTGCCAGCTCACCAAGGGGAGGGAATCAGCCCCAGCATTTT. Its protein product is CASSPRGGNQPQHF.

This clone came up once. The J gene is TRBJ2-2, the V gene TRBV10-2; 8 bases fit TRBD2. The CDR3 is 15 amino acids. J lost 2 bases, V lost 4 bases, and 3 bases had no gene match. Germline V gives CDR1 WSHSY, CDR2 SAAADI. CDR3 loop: CASSVSGTNTGELFF. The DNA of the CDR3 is TGCGCCAGCAGTGTTAGCGGGACTAACACCGGGGAGCTGTTTTTT.

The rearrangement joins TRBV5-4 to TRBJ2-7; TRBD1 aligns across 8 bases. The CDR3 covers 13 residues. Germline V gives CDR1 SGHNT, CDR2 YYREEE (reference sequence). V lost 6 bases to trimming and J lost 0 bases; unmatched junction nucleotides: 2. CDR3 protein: CASKGQDSYEQYF. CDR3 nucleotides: TGTGCCAGCAAGGGACAGGACTCCTACGAGCAGTACTTC.

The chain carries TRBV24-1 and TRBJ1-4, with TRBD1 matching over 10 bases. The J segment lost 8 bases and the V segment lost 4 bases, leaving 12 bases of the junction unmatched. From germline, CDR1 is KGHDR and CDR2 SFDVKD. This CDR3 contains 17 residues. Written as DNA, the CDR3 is TGTGCCACCAGTGAGGGACAGGGGCGAGAAGCGTGGGAAAAACTGTTTTTT. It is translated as CATSEGQGREAWEKLFF.

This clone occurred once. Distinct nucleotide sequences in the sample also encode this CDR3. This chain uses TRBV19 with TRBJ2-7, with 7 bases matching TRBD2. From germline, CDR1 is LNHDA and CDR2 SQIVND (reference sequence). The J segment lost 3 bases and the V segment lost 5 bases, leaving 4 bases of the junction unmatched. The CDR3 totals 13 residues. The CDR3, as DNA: TGTGCCAGTAGTCCGGGGACTATCTACGAGCAGTACTTC. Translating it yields CASSPGTIYEQYF.

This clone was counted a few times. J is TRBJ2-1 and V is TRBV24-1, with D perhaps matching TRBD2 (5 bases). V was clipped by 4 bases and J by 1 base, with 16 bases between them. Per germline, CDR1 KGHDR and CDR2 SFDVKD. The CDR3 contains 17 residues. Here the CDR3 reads CATSDRFSGDSYNEQFF. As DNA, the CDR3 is TGTGCCACCAGTGACCGATTCAGCGGTGATTCCTACAATGAGCAGTTCTTC.

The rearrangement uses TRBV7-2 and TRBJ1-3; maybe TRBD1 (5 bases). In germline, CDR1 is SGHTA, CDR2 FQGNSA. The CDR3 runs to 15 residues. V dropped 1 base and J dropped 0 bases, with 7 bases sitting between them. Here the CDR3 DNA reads TGTGCCAGCAGCTTAGGACAGAGCTCTGGAAACACCATATATTTT. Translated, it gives CASSLGQSSGNTIYF.

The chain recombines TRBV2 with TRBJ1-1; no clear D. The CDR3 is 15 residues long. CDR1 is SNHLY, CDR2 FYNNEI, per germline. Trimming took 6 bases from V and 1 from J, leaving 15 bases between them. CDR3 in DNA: TGTGCCAGCAGGGAGGTGGGGAGGGCGAACACTGAAGCTTTCTTT. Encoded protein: CASREVGRANTEAFF.

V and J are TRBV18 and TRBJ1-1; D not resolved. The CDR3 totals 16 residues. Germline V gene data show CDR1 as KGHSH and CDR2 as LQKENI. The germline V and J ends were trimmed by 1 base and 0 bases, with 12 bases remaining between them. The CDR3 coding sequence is TGTGCCAGCTCACCACGTATCGTACAGCTGAACACTGAAGCTTTCTTT. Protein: CASSPRIVQLNTEAFF.

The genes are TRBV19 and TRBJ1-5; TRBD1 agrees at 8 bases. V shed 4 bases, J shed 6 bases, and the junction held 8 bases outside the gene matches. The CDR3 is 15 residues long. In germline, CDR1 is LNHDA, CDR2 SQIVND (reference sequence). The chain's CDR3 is CASSTIQTGAQPQHF. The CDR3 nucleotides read TGTGCCAGTAGTACCATCCAGACAGGGGCTCAGCCCCAGCATTTT.

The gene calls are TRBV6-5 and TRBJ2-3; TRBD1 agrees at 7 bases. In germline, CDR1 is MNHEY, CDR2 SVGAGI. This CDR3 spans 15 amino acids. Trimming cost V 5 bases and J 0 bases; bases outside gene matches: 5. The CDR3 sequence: CASSNRGLSTDTQYF. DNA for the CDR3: TGTGCCAGCAGTAACAGGGGCCTTAGCACAGATACGCAGTATTTT.

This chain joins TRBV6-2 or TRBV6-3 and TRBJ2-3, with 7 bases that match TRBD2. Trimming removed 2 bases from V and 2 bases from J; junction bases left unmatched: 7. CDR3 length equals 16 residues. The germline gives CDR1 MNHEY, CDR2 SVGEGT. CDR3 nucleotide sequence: TGTGCCAGCAGTTACCCGTTAGGGACTACCACAGATACGCAGTATTTT. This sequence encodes CASSYPLGTTTDTQYF.

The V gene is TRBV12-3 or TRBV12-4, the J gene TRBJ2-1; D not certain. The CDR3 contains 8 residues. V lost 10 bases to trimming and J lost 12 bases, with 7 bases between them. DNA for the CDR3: TGTGCCACCGACTCGCAGTTCTTC. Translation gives CATDSQFF.

This chain's CDR3 is CASSPNLGLEINKNTGELFF. The CDR3 region has the DNA TGTGCCAGCAGCCCGAACCTTGGACTAGAGATTAATAAGAACACCGGGGAGCTGTTTTTT. This sequence joins TRBV7-3 and TRBJ2-2; 7 nucleotides agree with TRBD2. Germline V lookup: CDR1 SGHTA, CDR2 FQGTGA. The CDR3 covers 20 residues. The trim removed 5 bases at V and 1 base at J, leaving 19 bases unmatched.